These T cell receptor beta chains were read from a single sample in a study of cytomegalovirus exposure and HLA in healthy donors. Method: immunoSEQ multiplex PCR; TCRdb's copy keeps in-frame clones and lacks some. The data contain about 130,000 clones, just over 75% of them singletons. Sequencing input: PBMCs. These receptors came from a woman aged 50 to 65 in good health and CMV-seronegative. Each CDR3 is given with its conserved first and last residue. The order of the fields is clone size, J gene, V gene, D gene, CDR3 DNA, CDR3 protein. A D gene is named only where the DNA matches it firmly. Not every row has a clone size; where given, it reads once, few, many or a size class.

>.|TRBJ1-1|TRBV4-3|.
TGCGCCAGCAGCCGAACCCGGGGGAACACTGAAGCTTTCTTT
CASSRTRGNTEAFF
>.|TRBJ1-1|TRBV15|TRBD1
TGTGCCACCAGCAGGGAACAGGGGGCAGTGAACACTGAAGCTTTCTTT
CATSREQGAVNTEAFF
>.|TRBJ2-6|TRBV7-3|.
TGTGCCAGCAGCTCGGGCAGGGGCCTAAGCTCTGGGGCCAACGTCCTGACTTTC
CASSSGRGLSSGANVLTF
>.|TRBJ1-5|TRBV5-6|TRBD1
TGTGCCAGCAGCTCGGACAGGAGCAATCAGCCCCAGCATTTT
CASSSDRSNQPQHF
>.|TRBJ2-3|TRBV7-9|TRBD2
TGTGCCAGCTGGCTAGCGGGGTCTTCCACAGATACGCAGTATTTT
CASWLAGSSTDTQYF
>.|TRBJ1-5|TRBV11-2|.
TGTGCCAGCAGCCCGGGGGTCAATCAGCCCCAGCATTTT
CASSPGVNQPQHF
>few|TRBJ1-1|TRBV4-1|TRBD1
TGCGCCAGCAGCCGTCGACAGGGGGCCATCGGTGAAGCTTTCTTT
CASSRRQGAIGEAFF
>.|TRBJ2-7|TRBV5-4|TRBD1
TGTGCCAGCAGCCCGTCGTCGGGACAGGCCTACGAGCAGTACTTC
CASSPSSGQAYEQYF
>.|TRBJ2-3|TRBV2|TRBD1
TGTGCCAGCAGTTCCCAACAGGGGAGCACAGATACGCAGTATTTT
CASSSQQGSTDTQYF
>.|TRBJ1-5|TRBV6-5|.
TGTGCCAGCAGTTACGGGGCAGGGGGCAATCAGCCCCAGCATTTT
CASSYGAGGNQPQHF
>.|TRBJ1-4|TRBV4-1|TRBD1
TGCGCCAGCAGCCAGGGGACAGGGGGTAATGAAAAACTGTTTTTT
CASSQGTGGNEKLFF
>.|TRBJ2-5|TRBV4-2|TRBD2
TGTGCCAGCAGCCAAGCAGGGAGCGGGAGCTTCCGAGAGACCCAGTACTTC
CASSQAGSGSFRETQYF
>.|TRBJ2-7|TRBV5-1|TRBD1
TGCGCCAGCAGCCGGGACAGGGTGGATCCCTACGAGCAGTACTTC
CASSRDRVDPYEQYF
>.|TRBJ1-5|TRBV18|.
TGTGCCAGCTCAGGGGGACACCACAATCAGCCCCAGCATTTT
CASSGGHHNQPQHF
>.|TRBJ1-1|TRBV28|.
TGTGCCAGCAGCTCCGACAGCTATAACACTGAAGCTTTCTTT
CASSSDSYNTEAFF
>.|TRBJ2-5|TRBV13|TRBD1
TGTGCCAGCAGCACCACAGGGGGCAGGGAGACCCAGTACTTC
CASSTTGGRETQYF
>.|TRBJ2-7|TRBV5-5|.
TGTGCCAGCAGCTTCGCCCGGGGGTACGAGCAGTACTTC
CASSFARGYEQYF
>.|TRBJ1-4|TRBV5-1|.
TGCGCCAGCAGCTTGGTTGCCCAGCGGAATGAAAAACTGTTTTTT
CASSLVAQRNEKLFF
>.|TRBJ2-5|TRBV18|TRBD2
TGTGCCAGCTCGCTTTACCAGACTAGCGGGAGTGAGACCCAGTACTTC
CASSLYQTSGSETQYF
>few|TRBJ1-2|TRBV28|TRBD1
TGTGCCAGCAGTCCAACCTCCCCGGGACAGTCTTATGGCTACACCTTC
CASSPTSPGQSYGYTF
>.|TRBJ1-2|TRBV5-4|.
TGTGCCAGCAGCTTGGCCGGTTCGGCGGGCCGGTATGGCTACACCTTC
CASSLAGSAGRYGYTF
>few|TRBJ2-1|TRBV6-4|.
TGTGCCAGCAGTGACTCCTCGGGATTGGGGGGCAATGAGCAGTTCTTC
CASSDSSGLGGNEQFF
>.|TRBJ2-7|TRBV11-2|.
TGTGCCAGCAGTTCTCAACCAGGCTACGAGCAGTACTTC
CASSSQPGYEQYF
>.|TRBJ2-7|TRBV25-1|.
TGTGCCAGCAGTCCTCAACAGGCAGCCTACGAGCAGTACTTC
CASSPQQAAYEQYF
>.|TRBJ1-2|TRBV12-5|.
TGTGCTAGTGGTCCCGGACAGAACTATGGCTACACCTTC
CASGPGQNYGYTF
>.|TRBJ1-2|TRBV6-6|.
TGTGCCAGCAGTTACCCAGGGGTTGGCTACACCTTC
CASSYPGVGYTF
>.|TRBJ1-3|TRBV4-3|.
TGCGCCAGCAGCCAAGATAGAGCCTCTGGAAACACCATATATTTT
CASSQDRASGNTIYF
>.|TRBJ2-5|TRBV30|TRBD1
TGTGCCTGGATTACCGGGACAGGGTTTGCGGAGACCCAGTACTTC
CAWITGTGFAETQYF